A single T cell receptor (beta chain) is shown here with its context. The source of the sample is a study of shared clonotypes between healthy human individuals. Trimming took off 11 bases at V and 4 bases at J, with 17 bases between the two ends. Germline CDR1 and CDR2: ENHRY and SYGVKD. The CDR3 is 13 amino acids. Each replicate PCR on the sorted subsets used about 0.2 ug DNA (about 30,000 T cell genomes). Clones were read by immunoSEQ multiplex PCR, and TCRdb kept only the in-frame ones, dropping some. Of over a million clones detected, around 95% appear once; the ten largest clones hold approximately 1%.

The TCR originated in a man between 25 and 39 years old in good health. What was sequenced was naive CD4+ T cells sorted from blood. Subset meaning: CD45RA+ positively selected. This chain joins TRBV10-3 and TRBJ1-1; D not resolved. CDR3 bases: TGTGCCGTGGGCCCTGACTATTCCACTGAAGCTTTCTTT. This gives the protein CAVGPDYSTEAFF.